This entry lists 5 T cell receptor beta chains sequenced from one sample in a study of type 1 regulatory T cells. Their cognate antigens are unknown. TCRdb recomputed calls from the reads with MiXCR, one row per CDR3 protein. The table lists tens of thousands of distinct CDR3 sequences, 9% to 15% of them singletons. Sequenced sample: cultured non-Tr1 T cells, either the whole culture or a sorted T cell fraction (not recorded which). The receptors stem from a human donor in good health.

This clonotype was seen many times. This chain connects TRBV24-1 to TRBJ2-5; D might be TRBD1 or TRBD2, each matching 5 bases. Trimming shortened V by 3 bases and J by 2 bases, and 9 bases separated the two germline ends. Germline CDR1 is KGHDR and CDR2 is SFDVKD. CDR3 size: 14 residues. CDR3 sequence: CATSDPGRQETQYF. As DNA, the CDR3 is TGTGCCACCAGTGATCCGGGACGGCAAGAGACCCAGTACTTC.

This clonotype was counted a single time. This may come from a read error, since a much larger clone is one base off. This chain uses TRBV10-3 with TRBJ1-5, with TRBD1 as a possible D gene (6 bases). The CDR3 loop spans 14 amino acids. Trimming took off 11 bases at V and 9 bases at J, with 23 bases between the two ends. Germline loops: CDR1 ENHRY, CDR2 SYGVKD. CDR3 residues: CAAGVGQGFGPQHF. In DNA, the CDR3 is TGTGCCGCAGGCGTGGGGCAGGGGTTCGGGCCCCAGCATTTT.

Worth noting for this clonotype: This may arise from a read error, as a much more abundant clone is one base away. Here the CDR3 DNA reads TGCGGCGTTGTGAGCGGGAGCTTGAACACCGGGGAGCTGTTTTTT. Its protein product is CGVVSGSLNTGELFF. This chain joins TRBV29-1 and TRBJ2-2, with 8 bases fitting TRBD2. Per the germline V gene, CDR1 is SQVTM and CDR2 is ANQGSEA. The CDR3 extends over 15 amino acids.

In its sample, this clonotype was seen many times. The chain is built from TRBV18 and TRBJ1-6; 7 positions match TRBD1. V trimming: 4 bases; J trimming: 9 bases; junction bases outside the gene matches: 6. This CDR3 is built from 14 residues. Germline V lookup: CDR1 KGHSH, CDR2 LQKENI. The CDR3 region is CASSHKQGSSPLHF. DNA of the CDR3: TGTGCCAGCTCACATAAACAGGGGTCTTCACCCCTCCACTTT.

The chain recombines TRBV5-1 with TRBJ2-7, with unresolved D. The CDR3 loop spans 14 amino acids. The V gene's germline CDR1 is SGHRS and CDR2 YFSETQ. Trimming cost V 2 bases and J 6 bases, with 15 bases left between them. The CDR3 reads CASSFSEGMGEQYF. In DNA form, the CDR3 reads TGCGCCAGCAGCTTCTCTGAAGGGATGGGCGAGCAGTACTTC.